A single sample gave rise to the 23 T cell receptor beta chains below, sequenced in a study of chemoradiotherapy in HPV16-positive cancers. TCRdb's table, derived via immunoSEQ multiplex PCR, lists solely in-frame clones and lacks some. The sample holds about 22,000 clones, 73% seen once. This sample was gathered from a patient who underwent chemoradiotherapy. Every receptor here comes from a human donor with HPV-associated anogenital cancer.

The rearrangement links TRBV27 to TRBJ2-3, with 7 bases lining up with TRBD2. The trim removed 7 bases at V and 4 bases at J, leaving 11 bases unmatched. CDR1 and CDR2 from the germline V gene are MNHEY and SMNVEV (reference sequence). The CDR3 runs to 15 residues. The CDR3 DNA reads TGTGCCAGCACCCCCCCCCAGGGAGGGCCAGATACGCAGTATTTT. It codes for CASTPPQGGPDTQYF.

This clone was detected only once. This rearrangement joins TRBV5-1 to TRBJ1-2; tentatively, D is TRBD1 (6 bases). The CDR3 length is 14 residues. Deletions cut 1 base from V and 6 bases from J, with 13 bases between. Germline V CDR1 and CDR2: SGHRS, YFSETQ. The CDR3 here is CASSLWAGADGYTF. In DNA form, the CDR3 reads TGCGCCAGCAGCTTGTGGGCAGGGGCGGATGGCTACACCTTC.

V is TRBV5-3 and J is TRBJ1-6, with D uncertain. Being an ORF, TRBV5-3 has a function that is uncertain. V lost 4 bases and J 8 bases, leaving 16 bases between the germline ends. The length of the CDR3 is 15 residues. The CDR3 sequence is CARSPRKGWYSPLHF. The CDR3 DNA follows: TGTGCCAGAAGCCCCAGGAAGGGCTGGTATTCACCCCTCCACTTT.

The V call is TRBV6-6, the J call TRBJ1-1; a possible D gene is TRBD1 (5 bases). The CDR3 is 14 amino acids. From germline, CDR1 is MNHNY and CDR2 SVGAGI (reference sequence). Deletions cut 2 bases from V and 6 bases from J, with 13 bases between. The CDR3 DNA sequence: TGTGCCAGCAGTTACGACGAATGGGGCCCTGAAGCTTTCTTT. Its translation: CASSYDEWGPEAFF.

The V gene is TRBV7-2, the J gene TRBJ1-5, with no clear D. With 5 bases removed from V and 4 bases from J, the gap between germline ends came to 9 bases. CDR3 size: 13 residues. Germline V gene sequence: CDR1 SGHTA, CDR2 FQGNSA. CDR3 DNA sequence: TGTGCCAGCAGCCAAAACATGAATCAGCCCCAGCATTTT. Amino acids: CASSQNMNQPQHF.

This chain connects TRBV28 to TRBJ1-3, with a weak D call TRBD1 (6 bases). V was pared by 6 bases and J by 4 bases, with 19 bases between. The CDR3 has 16 amino acids. Per the germline V gene, CDR1 is MDHEN and CDR2 is SYDVKM. CDR3 sequence: CASRETGGRAGNTIYF. Written as DNA, the CDR3 is TGTGCCAGCAGAGAAACTGGGGGGCGCGCGGGAAACACCATATATTTT.

The rearrangement links TRBV7-3 to TRBJ1-1; a weak D match, TRBD1 (6 bases). Deletions cut 0 bases from V and 7 bases from J, with 9 bases between. Germline lookup yields CDR1 SGHTA and CDR2 FQGTGA. CDR3 length: 13 amino acids. DNA for the CDR3: TGTGCCAGCAGCTTAACCCGACAGGATGAAGCTTTCTTT. Encoded protein: CASSLTRQDEAFF.

The rearrangement joins TRBV6-1 to TRBJ1-2; D gene unclear. This CDR3 has 13 residues. V gave up 7 bases and J gave up 0 bases, with 9 bases separating them. The germline V gene encodes CDR1 MNHNS and CDR2 SASEGT. The CDR3 region has the DNA TGTGCCAGCACCCCACGTACTAACTATGGCTACACCTTC. Amino acid sequence: CASTPRTNYGYTF.

The chain uses TRBV25-1 and TRBJ1-2; 7 bases fit TRBD1. CDR1 and CDR2 from the germline V gene are MGHDK and SYGVNS. V dropped 3 bases and J dropped 8; count of bases not matched to a gene: 12. This CDR3 has 15 residues. In DNA form, the CDR3 reads TGTGCCAGCAGTGACTTAACGGACAGGCCGGGGGGCTACACCTTC. Amino acid sequence: CASSDLTDRPGGYTF.

This clone was detected a few times. This chain uses TRBV15 with TRBJ2-5, with D uncertain. The germline V and J ends were trimmed by 2 bases and 2 bases, with 3 bases remaining between them. The CDR3 is 12 residues long. Germline V CDR1 and CDR2: LNHNV, YYDKDF (reference sequence). The CDR3, as DNA: TGTGCCACCAGCAGACCTCAAGAGACCCAGTACTTC. Translating gives CATSRPQETQYF.

This clone was found once. V usage is TRBV12-5 and J usage is TRBJ1-2; D gene ambiguous. Per germline, CDR1 LGHNT and CDR2 FRNRAP. V lost 5 bases to trimming and J lost 3 bases, with 16 bases between them. The CDR3 runs 15 residues. The CDR3 protein is CASGPDGDFDYGYTF. For the CDR3, the DNA is TGTGCTAGTGGTCCGGACGGAGATTTTGACTATGGCTACACCTTC.

This clone was seen only once. The chain links TRBV28 to TRBJ1-5, with 9 bases fitting TRBD1. V dropped 2 bases and J dropped 7; count of bases not matched to a gene: 6. Germline loops: CDR1 MDHEN, CDR2 SYDVKM. The CDR3 covers 15 residues. CDR3 sequence: CASSLSDRGMQPQHF. As DNA, the CDR3 is TGTGCCAGCAGTTTAAGTGACAGGGGGATGCAGCCCCAGCATTTT.

The chain carries TRBV19 and TRBJ1-2, with a possible D match to TRBD1 (6 bases). Germline lookup yields CDR1 LNHDA and CDR2 SQIVND (reference sequence). CDR3 length: 17 amino acids. V lost 1 base to trimming and J lost 3 bases, with 18 bases between them. The CDR3: CASSIAGHLIWDYGYTF. CDR3 nucleotides: TGTGCCAGTAGTATAGCGGGACACCTAATTTGGGACTATGGCTACACCTTC.

The V gene is TRBV5-4, the J gene TRBJ2-5; D might be TRBD2 (6 bases). The germline V gene has CDR1 SGHNT and CDR2 YYREEE (reference sequence). The V end lost 0 bases, the J end lost 7 bases, and 10 bases lay between the germline ends. The CDR3 is made up of 13 amino acids. CDR3 protein: CASSLGGEATQYF. As DNA, the CDR3 is TGTGCCAGCAGCTTGGGGGGGGAGGCGACCCAGTACTTC.

The genes are TRBV11-1 and TRBJ2-7; no clear D. Trimming took off 1 base at V and 4 bases at J, with 5 bases between the two ends. Per germline, CDR1 SGHAT and CDR2 FQDESV (reference sequence). This CDR3 has 12 amino acids. The CDR3, as DNA: TGTGCCAGCAGCTTAGTACCATACGAGCAGTACTTC. Amino acids: CASSLVPYEQYF.

The chain employs TRBV7-9 and TRBJ2-7, with 11 bases matching TRBD1. This CDR3 has 15 amino acids. The V gene's germline CDR1 is SEHNR and CDR2 FQNEAQ (reference sequence). With 5 bases clipped from V and 7 bases from J, the junction kept 10 bases outside the gene matches. The CDR3 DNA reads as TGTGCCAGCAGCCCCCCAAGGGACAGGGGGGTGGAGCAGTACTTC. It encodes CASSPPRDRGVEQYF.

This chain links TRBV10-2 with TRBJ2-7; tentative D call: TRBD2 (6 bases). Germline assignment: CDR1 WSHSY and CDR2 SAAADI. Trimming cost V 7 bases and J 2 bases, with 21 bases left between them. The CDR3 totals 16 residues. The CDR3 nucleotides read TGCGCCAGCACCGACATGGGGGGTGTATCGACCTACGAGCAGTACTTC. It specifies CASTDMGGVSTYEQYF.

This clone was seen more than once but under ten times. The genes are TRBV28 and TRBJ2-2; D remains ambiguous. CDR1 is MDHEN and CDR2 is SYDVKM in the germline V gene. With 7 bases removed from V and 1 base from J, the gap between germline ends came to 4 bases. The CDR3 sequence is 12 residues long. CDR3 sequence (DNA): TGTGCCAGCAATCAGAACACCGGGGAGCTGTTTTTT. The encoded protein is CASNQNTGELFF.

This chain links TRBV6-4 with TRBJ1-4; the D is unclear. V shed 6 bases and J shed 0 bases, with 8 bases lying between them. The CDR3 is 14 amino acids. CDR1 is MRHNA and CDR2 is SNTAGT in the germline V gene. CDR3: CASRESPTNEKLFF. The CDR3 DNA sequence: TGTGCCAGCAGAGAAAGCCCAACTAATGAAAAACTGTTTTTT.

This chain uses TRBV2 with TRBJ1-2; 8 bases are shared with TRBD1. The CDR3 covers 15 residues. Germline loops: CDR1 SNHLY, CDR2 FYNNEI. Trimming took 3 bases from V and 3 from J; bases not matched to a gene: 6. The CDR3 region is CASSDRGRSDYGYTF. CDR3 DNA: TGTGCCAGCAGTGACAGGGGGCGTTCGGACTATGGCTACACCTTC.

This clone was seen once. This chain links TRBV19 with TRBJ2-7; 9 nucleotides match TRBD2. The germline CDR1 and CDR2 sequences are LNHDA and SQIVND (reference sequence). This CDR3 has 14 amino acids. J was trimmed by 6 bases and V by 3 bases; bases with no gene match: 6. CDR3 loop: CASSIASGTVEQYF. In nucleotides, the CDR3 is TGTGCCAGTAGTATTGCTAGCGGGACGGTCGAGCAGTACTTC.

This clone showed up just once. V is TRBV27 and J is TRBJ2-1, with D perhaps TRBD2 (7 bases). This CDR3 region has 16 residues. Trimming removed 7 bases from V and 3 bases from J, with 19 bases in between. The V gene's germline CDR1 is MNHEY and CDR2 SMNVEV (reference sequence). This CDR3 reads CASNLGASGHYNEQFF. DNA for the CDR3: TGTGCCAGCAATCTGGGGGCTAGCGGACACTACAATGAGCAGTTCTTC.

This clone was detected once. The chain has TRBV7-6 and TRBJ1-6, with 8 bases aligning to TRBD1. Trimming removed 4 bases from V and 6 bases from J; junction bases left unmatched: 2. The germline gives CDR1 SGHVS, CDR2 FNYEAQ. The CDR3 extends over 14 amino acids. The CDR3 region has the DNA TGTGCCAGCAGCTCGGACAGGGCTAATTCACCCCTCCACTTT. Its translation is CASSSDRANSPLHF.